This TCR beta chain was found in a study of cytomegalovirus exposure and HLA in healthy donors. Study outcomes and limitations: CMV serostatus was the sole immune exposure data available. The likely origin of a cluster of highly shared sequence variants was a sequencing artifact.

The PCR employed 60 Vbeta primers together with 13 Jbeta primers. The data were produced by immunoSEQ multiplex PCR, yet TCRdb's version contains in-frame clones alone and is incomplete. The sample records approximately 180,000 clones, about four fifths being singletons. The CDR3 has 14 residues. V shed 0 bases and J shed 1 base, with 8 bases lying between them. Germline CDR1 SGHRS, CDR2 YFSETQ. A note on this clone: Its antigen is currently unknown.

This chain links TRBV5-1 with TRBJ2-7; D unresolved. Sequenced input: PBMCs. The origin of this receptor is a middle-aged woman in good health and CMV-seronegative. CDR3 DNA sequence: TGCGCCAGCAGCTTGGGGTCAGGTTCCTACGAGCAGTACTTC. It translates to CASSLGSGSYEQYF.